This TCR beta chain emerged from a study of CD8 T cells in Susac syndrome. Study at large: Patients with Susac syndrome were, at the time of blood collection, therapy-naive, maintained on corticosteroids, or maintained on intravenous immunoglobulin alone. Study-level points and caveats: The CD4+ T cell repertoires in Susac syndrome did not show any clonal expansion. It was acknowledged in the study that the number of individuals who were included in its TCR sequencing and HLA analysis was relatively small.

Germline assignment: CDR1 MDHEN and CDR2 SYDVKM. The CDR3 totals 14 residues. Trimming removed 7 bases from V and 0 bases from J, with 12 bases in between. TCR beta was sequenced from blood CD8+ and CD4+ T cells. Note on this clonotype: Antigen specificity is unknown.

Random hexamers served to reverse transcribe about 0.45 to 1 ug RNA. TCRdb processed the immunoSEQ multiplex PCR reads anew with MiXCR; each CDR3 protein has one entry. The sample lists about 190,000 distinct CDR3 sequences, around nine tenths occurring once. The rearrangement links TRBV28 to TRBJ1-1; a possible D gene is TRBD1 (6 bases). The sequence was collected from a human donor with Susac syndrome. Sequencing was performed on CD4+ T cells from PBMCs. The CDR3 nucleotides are TGTGCCAGCACCCCAGGACAGCTGAACACTGAAGCTTTCTTT. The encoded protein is CASTPGQLNTEAFF.